These 4 T cell receptor beta chains were sequenced from one sample in a study of neurological immune-mediated disorders. TCRdb processed the 5' RACE reads anew with MiXCR; each CDR3 protein has one entry. Of some 41,000 distinct CDR3 sequences listed, more than 14% were seen once; the top ten hold approximately 3.6%. The sequenced material came from CD4+ T cells from blood. The receptor source for this set is an older woman with HTLV-1-associated myelopathy (HAM/TSP).

This clonotype occurred many times. The chain is built from TRBV29-1 and TRBJ1-5; D perhaps matches TRBD1 (5 bases). The germline CDR1 and CDR2 sequences are SQVTM and ANQGSEA. V was shortened by 6 bases and J by 4 bases, with 13 bases between the two germline ends. CDR3 length equals 13 residues. In DNA, the CDR3 is TGCAGCGTCGGGGTTGACAGTAATCAGCCCCAGCATTTT. It specifies CSVGVDSNQPQHF.

The rearrangement links TRBV29-1 to TRBJ2-1; tentative D call: TRBD2 (6 bases). The CDR3 totals 14 residues. CDR1 and CDR2 (germline): SQVTM, ANQGSEA. V was pared by 6 bases and J by 3 bases, with 15 bases between. The CDR3 loop is CSVARGVGYNEQFF. The CDR3 DNA sequence: TGCAGCGTAGCCCGCGGGGTAGGCTACAATGAGCAGTTCTTC.

The table lists this clonotype with many counts. The V gene is TRBV6-5, the J gene TRBJ1-4, with 8 bases fitting TRBD1. The CDR3 runs 14 residues. The germline V gene has CDR1 MNHEY and CDR2 SVGAGI. V trimming: 4 bases; J trimming: 7 bases; junction bases outside the gene matches: 5. Here the CDR3 DNA reads TGTGCCAGCAGTTCCAGGGGGCTGGGTGAAAAACTGTTTTTT. It yields the protein CASSSRGLGEKLFF.

This clonotype was seen many times. The V gene is TRBV2, the J gene TRBJ2-7; D unresolved. This CDR3 has 13 residues. Germline CDR1 SNHLY, CDR2 FYNNEI. V was trimmed by 7 bases and J by 0 bases, leaving 10 bases between them. CDR3 in amino acids: CASKEMDSYEQYF. CDR3 DNA sequence: TGTGCCAGCAAGGAAATGGACTCCTACGAGCAGTACTTC.